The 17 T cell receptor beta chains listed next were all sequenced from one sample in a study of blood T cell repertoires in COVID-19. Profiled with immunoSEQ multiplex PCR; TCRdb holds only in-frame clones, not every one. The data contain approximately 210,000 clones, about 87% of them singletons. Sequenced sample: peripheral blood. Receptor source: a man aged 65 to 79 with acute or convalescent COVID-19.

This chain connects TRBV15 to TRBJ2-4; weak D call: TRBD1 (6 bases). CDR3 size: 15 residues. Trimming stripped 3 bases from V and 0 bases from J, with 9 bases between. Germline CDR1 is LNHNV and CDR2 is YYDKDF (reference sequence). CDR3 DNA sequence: TGTGCCACCAGCAGGGGGGCTCAAGCCAAAAACATTCAGTACTTC. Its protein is CATSRGAQAKNIQYF.

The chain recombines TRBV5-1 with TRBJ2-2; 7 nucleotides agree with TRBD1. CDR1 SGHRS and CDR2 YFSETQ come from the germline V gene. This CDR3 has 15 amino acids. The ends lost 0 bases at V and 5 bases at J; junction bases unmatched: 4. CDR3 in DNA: TGCGCCAGCAGCTTGGGAGGGACAGCGACCGGGGAGCTGTTTTTT. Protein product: CASSLGGTATGELFF.

CDR3 amino acids: CASRTGDRVSSPLHF. Written as DNA, the CDR3 is TGTGCCAGTAGGACAGGGGACAGGGTTTCTTCACCCCTCCACTTT. The chain joins TRBV19 to TRBJ1-6, with 9 bases fitting TRBD1. The CDR3 loop spans 15 amino acids. J was trimmed by 9 bases and V by 6 bases; bases with no gene match: 9. Germline V CDR1 and CDR2: LNHDA, SQIVND (reference sequence).

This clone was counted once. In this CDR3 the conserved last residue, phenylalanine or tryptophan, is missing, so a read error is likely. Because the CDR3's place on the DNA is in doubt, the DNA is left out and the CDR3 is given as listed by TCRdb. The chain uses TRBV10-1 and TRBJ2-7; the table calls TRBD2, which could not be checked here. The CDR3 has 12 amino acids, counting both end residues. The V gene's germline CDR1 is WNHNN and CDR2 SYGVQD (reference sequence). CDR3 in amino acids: CASPLTSGGHSS.

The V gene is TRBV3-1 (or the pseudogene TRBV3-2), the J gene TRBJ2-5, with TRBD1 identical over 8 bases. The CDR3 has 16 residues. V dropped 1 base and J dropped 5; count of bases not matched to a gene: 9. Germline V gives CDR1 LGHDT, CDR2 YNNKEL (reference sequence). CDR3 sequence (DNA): TGTGCCAGCAGCCAAGGATTCCAGGGGGCCGGGGAGACCCAGTACTTC. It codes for CASSQGFQGAGETQYF.

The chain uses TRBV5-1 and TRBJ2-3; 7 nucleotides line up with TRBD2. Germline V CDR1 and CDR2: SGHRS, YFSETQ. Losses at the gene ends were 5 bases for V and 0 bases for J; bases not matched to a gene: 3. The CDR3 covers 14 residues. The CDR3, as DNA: TGCGCCAGCAGAATTAGCGGGAGCACAGATACGCAGTATTTT. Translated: CASRISGSTDTQYF.

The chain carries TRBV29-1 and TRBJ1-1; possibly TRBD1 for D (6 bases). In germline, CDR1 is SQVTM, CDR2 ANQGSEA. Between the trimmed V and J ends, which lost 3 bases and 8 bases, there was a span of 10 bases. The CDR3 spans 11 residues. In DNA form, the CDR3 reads TGCAGCGTTGAGGCCAGGGGAGAAGCTTTCTTT. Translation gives CSVEARGEAFF.

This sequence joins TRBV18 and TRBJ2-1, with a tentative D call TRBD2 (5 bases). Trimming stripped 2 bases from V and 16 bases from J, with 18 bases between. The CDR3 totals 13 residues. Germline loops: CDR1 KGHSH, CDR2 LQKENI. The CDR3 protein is CASSPKMGDIAFF. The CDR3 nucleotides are TGTGCCAGCTCACCAAAAATGGGAGACATAGCCTTCTTC.

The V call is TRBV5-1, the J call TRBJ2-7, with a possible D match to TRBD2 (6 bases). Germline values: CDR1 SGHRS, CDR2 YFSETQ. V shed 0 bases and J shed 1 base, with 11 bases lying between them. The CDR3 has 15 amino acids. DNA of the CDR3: TGCGCCAGCAGCTTGGGGGACTTCTCATCCTACGAGCAGTACTTC. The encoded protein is CASSLGDFSSYEQYF.

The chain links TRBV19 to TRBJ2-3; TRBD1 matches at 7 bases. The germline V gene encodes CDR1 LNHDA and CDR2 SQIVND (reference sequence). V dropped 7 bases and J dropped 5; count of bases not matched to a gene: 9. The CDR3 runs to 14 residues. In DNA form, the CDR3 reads TGTGCCAGTACGGCGACAGGGACGAGAGATACGCAGTATTTT. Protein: CASTATGTRDTQYF.

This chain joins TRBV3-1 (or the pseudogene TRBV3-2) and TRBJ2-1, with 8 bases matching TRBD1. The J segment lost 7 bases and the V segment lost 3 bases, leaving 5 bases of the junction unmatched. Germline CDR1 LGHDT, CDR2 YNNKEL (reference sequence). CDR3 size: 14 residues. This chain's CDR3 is CASSHGQGGNEQFF. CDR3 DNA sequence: TGTGCCAGCAGCCATGGACAGGGCGGGAATGAGCAGTTCTTC.

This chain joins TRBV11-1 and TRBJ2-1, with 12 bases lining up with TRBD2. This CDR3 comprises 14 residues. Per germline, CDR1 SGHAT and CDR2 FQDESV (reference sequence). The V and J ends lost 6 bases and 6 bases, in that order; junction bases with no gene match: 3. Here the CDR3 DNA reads TGTGCCAGCAGGCCGGGACTAGCGGGCAATGAGCAGTTCTTC. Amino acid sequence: CASRPGLAGNEQFF.

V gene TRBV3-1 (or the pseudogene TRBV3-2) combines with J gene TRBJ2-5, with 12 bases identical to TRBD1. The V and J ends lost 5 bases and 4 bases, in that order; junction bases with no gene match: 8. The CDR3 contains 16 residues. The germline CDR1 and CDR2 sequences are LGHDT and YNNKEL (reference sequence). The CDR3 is CASSLAGTGGGETQYF. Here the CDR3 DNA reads TGTGCCAGCAGCTTGGCCGGGACAGGGGGCGGAGAGACCCAGTACTTC.

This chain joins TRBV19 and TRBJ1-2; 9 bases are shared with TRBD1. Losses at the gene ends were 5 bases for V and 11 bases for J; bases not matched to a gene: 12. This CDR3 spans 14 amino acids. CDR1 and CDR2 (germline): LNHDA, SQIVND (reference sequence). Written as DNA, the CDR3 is TGTGCCAGTAGTCCCCGGGACAGGGTTATTGGTTACACCTTC. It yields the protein CASSPRDRVIGYTF.

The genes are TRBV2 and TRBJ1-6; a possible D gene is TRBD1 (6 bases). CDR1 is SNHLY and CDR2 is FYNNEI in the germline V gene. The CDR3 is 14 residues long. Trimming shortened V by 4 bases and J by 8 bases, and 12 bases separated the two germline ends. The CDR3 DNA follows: TGTGCCAGCAGTGTATCCTCAGGGGATTCACCCCTCCACTTT. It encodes CASSVSSGDSPLHF.

In DNA, the CDR3 is TGTGCCAGCAGCTTAGGGCCGGGGAGGAATCAGCCCCAGCATTTT. Translation: CASSLGPGRNQPQHF. The chain uses TRBV7-9 and TRBJ1-5; D uncertain. This CDR3 comprises 15 residues. Germline V CDR1 and CDR2: SEHNR, FQNEAQ (reference sequence). V gave up 1 base and J gave up 4 bases, with 11 bases separating them.

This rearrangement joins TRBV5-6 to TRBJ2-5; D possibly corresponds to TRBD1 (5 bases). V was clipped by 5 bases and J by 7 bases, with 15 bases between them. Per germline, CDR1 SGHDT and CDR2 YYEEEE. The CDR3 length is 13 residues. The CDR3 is CASRSTGLRTQYF. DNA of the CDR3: TGTGCCAGCAGATCAACAGGCCTCCGGACCCAGTACTTC. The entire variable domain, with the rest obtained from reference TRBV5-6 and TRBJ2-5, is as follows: DAGVTQSPTHLIKTRGQQVTLRCSPKSGHDTVSWYQQALGQGPQFIFQYYEEEERQRGNFPDRFSGHQFPNYSSELNVNALLLGDSALYLCASRSTGLRTQYFGPGTRLLVL.